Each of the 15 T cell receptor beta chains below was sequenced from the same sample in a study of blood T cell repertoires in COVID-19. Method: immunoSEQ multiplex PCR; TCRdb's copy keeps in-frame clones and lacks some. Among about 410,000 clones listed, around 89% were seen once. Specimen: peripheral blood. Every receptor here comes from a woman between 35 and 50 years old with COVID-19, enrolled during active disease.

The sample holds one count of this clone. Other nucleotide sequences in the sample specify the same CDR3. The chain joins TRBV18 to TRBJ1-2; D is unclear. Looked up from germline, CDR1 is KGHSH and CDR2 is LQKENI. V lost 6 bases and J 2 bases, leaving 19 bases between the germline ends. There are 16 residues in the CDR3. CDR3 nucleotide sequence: TGTGCCAGCTCGCCTCAAGACGGGAGCCTCAACTATGGCTACACCTTC. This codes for CASSPQDGSLNYGYTF.

The CDR3 DNA follows: TGTGCCAGCAGGACAGAGCGATATAATTCACCCCTCCACTTT. It yields the protein CASRTERYNSPLHF. This sequence joins TRBV11-1 and TRBJ1-6, with D tentatively TRBD1 (5 bases). The CDR3 is 14 residues long. The germline CDR1 and CDR2 sequences are SGHAT and FQDESV (reference sequence). V lost 6 bases, J lost 4 bases, and 10 bases lay in between. Full variable domain (missing parts from reference TRBV11-1 and TRBJ1-6): EAEVAQSPRYKITEKSQAVAFWCDPISGHATLYWYRQILGQGPELLVQFQDESVVDDSQLPKDRFSAERLKGVDSTLKIQPAELGDSAMYLCASRTERYNSPLHFGNGTRLTVT.

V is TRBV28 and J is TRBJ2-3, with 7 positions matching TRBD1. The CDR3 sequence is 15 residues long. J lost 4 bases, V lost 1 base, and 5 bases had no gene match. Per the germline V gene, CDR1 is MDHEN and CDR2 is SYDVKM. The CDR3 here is CASSLSRGRPDTQYF. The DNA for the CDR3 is TGTGCCAGCAGTTTATCGAGGGGGCGCCCAGATACGCAGTATTTT.

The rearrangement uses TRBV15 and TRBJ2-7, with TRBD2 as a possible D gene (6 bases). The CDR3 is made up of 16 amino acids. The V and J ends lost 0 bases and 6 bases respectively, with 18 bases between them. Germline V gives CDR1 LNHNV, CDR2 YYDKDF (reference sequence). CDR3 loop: CATSRERSGSSAEQYF. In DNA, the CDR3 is TGTGCCACCAGCAGAGAACGGTCCGGGAGCTCAGCCGAGCAGTACTTC. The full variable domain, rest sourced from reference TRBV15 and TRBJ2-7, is DAMVIQNPRYQVTQFGKPVTLSCSQTLNHNVMYWYQQKSSQAPKLLFHYYDKDFNNEADTPDNFQSRRPNTSFCFLDIRSPGLGDTAMYLCATSRERSGSSAEQYFGPGTRLTVT.

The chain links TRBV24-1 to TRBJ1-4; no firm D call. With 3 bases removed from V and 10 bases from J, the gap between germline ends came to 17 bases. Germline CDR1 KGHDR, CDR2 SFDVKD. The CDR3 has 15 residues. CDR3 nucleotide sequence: TGTGCCACCAGTGATACGGACGTTTCGGAGGGAAAACTGTTTTTT. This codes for CATSDTDVSEGKLFF.

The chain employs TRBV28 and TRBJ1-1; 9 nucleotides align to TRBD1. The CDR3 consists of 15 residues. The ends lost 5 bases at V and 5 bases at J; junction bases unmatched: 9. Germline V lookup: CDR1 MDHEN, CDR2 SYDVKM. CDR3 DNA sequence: TGTGCCAGCAGTCCCCTGGACAGGGGTGGAACTGAAGCTTTCTTT. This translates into CASSPLDRGGTEAFF.

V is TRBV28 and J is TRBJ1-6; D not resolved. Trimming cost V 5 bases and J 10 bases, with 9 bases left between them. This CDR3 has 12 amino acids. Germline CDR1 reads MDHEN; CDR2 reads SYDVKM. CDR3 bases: TGTGCCAGCAGTACCGCAAGCTCACCCCTCCACTTT. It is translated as CASSTASSPLHF.

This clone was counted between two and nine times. Here the CDR3 DNA reads TGTGCCAGCAGGGCGGGCTACCCTGGGAATGAGCAGTTCTTC. Residues: CASRAGYPGNEQFF. This chain connects TRBV27 to TRBJ2-1; a possible D gene is TRBD2 (5 bases). This CDR3 comprises 14 residues. V lost 6 bases to trimming and J lost 7 bases, with 16 bases between them. Per germline, CDR1 MNHEY and CDR2 SMNVEV (reference sequence).

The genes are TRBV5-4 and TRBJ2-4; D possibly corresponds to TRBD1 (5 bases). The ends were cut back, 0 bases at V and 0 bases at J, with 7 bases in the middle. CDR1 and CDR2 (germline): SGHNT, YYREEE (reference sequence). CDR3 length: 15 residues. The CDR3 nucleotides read TGTGCCAGCAGCTTGGACAGGCTAGCCAAAAACATTCAGTACTTC. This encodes CASSLDRLAKNIQYF.

For the CDR3, the DNA is TGTGCCAGCAGCTTGGGGGCCATCTCCTATAATTCACCCCTCCACTTT. Translation gives CASSLGAISYNSPLHF. The chain joins TRBV5-4 to TRBJ1-6; D gene unclear. Trimming took off 0 bases at V and 0 bases at J, with 7 bases between the two ends. The CDR3 runs to 16 residues. Germline assignment: CDR1 SGHNT and CDR2 YYREEE (reference sequence).

CDR3 in DNA: TGTGCCAGCAGCCGGGGGAGGGACCACTCCTACGAGCAGTACTTC. It codes for CASSRGRDHSYEQYF. The rearrangement joins TRBV11-2 to TRBJ2-7, with 7 bases fitting TRBD2. J gave up 0 bases and V 5 bases, and 7 bases lay outside the gene matches. The V gene's germline CDR1 is SGHAT and CDR2 FQNNGV. There are 15 residues in the CDR3.

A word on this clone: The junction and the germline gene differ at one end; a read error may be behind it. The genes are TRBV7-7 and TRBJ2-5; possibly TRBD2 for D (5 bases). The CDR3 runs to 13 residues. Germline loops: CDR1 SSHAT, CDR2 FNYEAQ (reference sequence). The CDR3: CASSIAPQETQYF. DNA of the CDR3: TGTGCTAGCAGTATAGCGCCCCAAGAGACCCAGTACTTC.

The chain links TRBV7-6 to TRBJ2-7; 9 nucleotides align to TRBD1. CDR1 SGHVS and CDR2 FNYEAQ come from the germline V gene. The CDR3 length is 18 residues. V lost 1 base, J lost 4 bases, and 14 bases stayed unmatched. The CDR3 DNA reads TGTGCCAGCAGCTTAGGTCCCGGGACAGGGAGGCAATGGTACGAGCAGTACTTC. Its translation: CASSLGPGTGRQWYEQYF.

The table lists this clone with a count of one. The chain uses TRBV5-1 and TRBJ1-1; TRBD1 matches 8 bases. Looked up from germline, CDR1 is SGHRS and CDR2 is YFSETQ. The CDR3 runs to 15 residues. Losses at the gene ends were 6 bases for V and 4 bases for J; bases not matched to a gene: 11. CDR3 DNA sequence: TGCGCCAGCACAACGCAGGGGGCCAAGACCACTGAAGCTTTCTTT. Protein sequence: CASTTQGAKTTEAFF. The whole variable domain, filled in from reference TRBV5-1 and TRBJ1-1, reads KAGVTQTPRYLIKTRGQQVTLSCSPISGHRSVSWYQQTPGQGLQFLFEYFSETQRNKGNFPGRFSGRQFSNSRSEMNVSTLELGDSALYLCASTTQGAKTTEAFFGQGTRLTVV.

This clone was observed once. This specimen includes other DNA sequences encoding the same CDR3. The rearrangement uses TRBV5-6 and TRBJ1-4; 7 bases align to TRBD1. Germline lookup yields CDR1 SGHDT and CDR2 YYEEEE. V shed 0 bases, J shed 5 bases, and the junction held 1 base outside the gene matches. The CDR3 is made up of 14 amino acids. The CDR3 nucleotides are TGTGCCAGCAGCTTGGGACAGGGAAATGAAAAACTGTTTTTT. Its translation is CASSLGQGNEKLFF.